This T cell receptor beta chain was sequenced during a study of CD8 T cells in Susac syndrome. This clonotype is a singleton in its sample. V lost 7 bases to trimming and J lost 3 bases; unmatched junction nucleotides: 2. The CDR3 sequence is 13 residues long. Germline V gene sequence: CDR1 MNHEY, CDR2 SMNVEV (reference sequence). RNA amounts of about 0.45 to 1 ug underwent reverse transcription with random hexamers. TCRdb ran MiXCR on the immunoSEQ multiplex PCR reads and lists one entry per CDR3 protein. The sample shows fewer than 150,000 distinct CDR3 sequences, more than 85% of them seen only once.

The chain uses TRBV27 and TRBJ1-1, with 10 bases aligning to TRBD1. The sample consisted of CD8+ T cells from PBMCs. The source is a human donor with Susac syndrome. CDR3 DNA: TGTGCCAGCAAGACAGGGGGCTACACTGAAGCTTTCTTT. Translation: CASKTGGYTEAFF.